This T cell receptor beta chain was retrieved from a study of PD-1 blockade in classical Hodgkin lymphoma. This CDR3 region has 16 residues. Germline V lookup: CDR1 KGHSH, CDR2 LQKENI. The V gene lost 4 bases and the J gene lost 2 bases, with 17 bases spanning the gap. Data came from immunoSEQ multiplex PCR; TCRdb stores just in-frame clones and leaves some out. Among about 6,900 clones listed, around nine tenths were seen once. Findings and caveats of the study: TCR diversity at baseline was reported to be reduced in newly diagnosed patients relative to healthy donors.

Comments on this clone: Its antigen is not known.

Time point described: cycle 4 day 1 (C4D1), after five to seven weeks of nivolumab. Every patient experienced relapse after autologous stem cell transplantation, and brentuximab vedotin exposure varied. The clonotype comes from a human donor with classical Hodgkin lymphoma. The genes are TRBV18 and TRBJ1-1, with D possibly TRBD1 on 6 matching bases. Source: peripheral blood mononuclear cells (PBMCs), taken before the fourth cycle of nivolumab. The CDR3, as DNA: TGTGCCAGCTCACGGGTCGGGGGCCTGGAAAACACTGAAGCTTTCTTT. Translating it yields CASSRVGGLENTEAFF.